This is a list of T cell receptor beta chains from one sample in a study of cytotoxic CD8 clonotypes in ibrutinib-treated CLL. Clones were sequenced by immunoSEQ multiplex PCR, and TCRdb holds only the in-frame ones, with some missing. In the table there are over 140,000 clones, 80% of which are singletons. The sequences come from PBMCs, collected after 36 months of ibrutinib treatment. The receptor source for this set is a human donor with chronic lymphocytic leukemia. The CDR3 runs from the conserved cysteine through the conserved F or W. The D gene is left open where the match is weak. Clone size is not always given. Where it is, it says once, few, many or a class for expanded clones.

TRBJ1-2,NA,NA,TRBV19,CASSRSTGYVNYGYTF,TGTGCCAGTAGTAGGAGCACAGGGTACGTCAACTATGGCTACACCTTC
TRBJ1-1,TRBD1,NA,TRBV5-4,CASGPTGGEAFF,TGTGCCAGCGGGCCGACAGGGGGTGAAGCTTTCTTT
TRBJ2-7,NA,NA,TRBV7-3,CASSLNSGFEQYF,TGTGCCAGCAGCTTAAACTCAGGGTTCGAGCAGTACTTC
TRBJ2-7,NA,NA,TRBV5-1,CASSLGGRQTYEQYF,TGCGCCAGCAGCTTGGGGGGTCGGCAGACCTACGAGCAGTACTTC
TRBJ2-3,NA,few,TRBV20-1,CSAPPADTQYF,TGCAGTGCCCCACCCGCAGATACGCAGTATTTT
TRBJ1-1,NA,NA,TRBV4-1,CASSHIVAKNTEAFF,TGCGCCAGCAGCCATATTGTAGCGAAGAACACTGAAGCTTTCTTT
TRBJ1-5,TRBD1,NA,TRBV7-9,CASSFGSQGDQPQHF,TGTGCCAGCAGCTTTGGAAGTCAGGGGGATCAGCCCCAGCATTTT
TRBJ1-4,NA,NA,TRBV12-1,CASSFFLGKLPLKLFF,TGTGCCAGCAGCTTTTTTCTTGGGAAACTTCCTCTAAAACTGTTTTTT
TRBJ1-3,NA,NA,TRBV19,CASSFYAASSGNTIYF,TGTGCCAGTTCGTTTTATGCGGCTAGCTCTGGAAACACCATATATTTT
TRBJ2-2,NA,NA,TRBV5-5,CATRGKGNTGELFF,TGTGCCACCAGGGGAAAGGGGAACACCGGGGAGCTGTTTTTT
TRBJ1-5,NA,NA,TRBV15,CATSRDLWGRQPQHF,TGTGCCACCAGCAGAGATCTTTGGGGTCGGCAGCCCCAGCATTTT
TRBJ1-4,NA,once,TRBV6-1,CASSWTATNEKLFF,TGTGCCAGCAGTTGGACAGCAACTAATGAAAAACTGTTTTTT
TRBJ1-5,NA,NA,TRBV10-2,CASSDPVWDSNQPQHF,TGCGCCAGCAGTGATCCGGTTTGGGATAGCAATCAGCCCCAGCATTTT
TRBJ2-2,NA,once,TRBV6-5,CASSYSAQNTGELFF,TGTGCCAGCAGTTACTCGGCGCAGAACACCGGGGAGCTGTTTTTT
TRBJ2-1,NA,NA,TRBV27,CASSFLGGDYNEQFF,TGTGCCAGCAGTTTTCTTGGGGGAGACTACAATGAGCAGTTCTTC
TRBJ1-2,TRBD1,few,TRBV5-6,CASTGTGLNYGYTF,TGTGCCAGCACCGGGACAGGACTTAACTATGGCTACACCTTC
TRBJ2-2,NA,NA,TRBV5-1,CASSLAPNTGELFF,TGCGCCAGCAGCTTAGCCCCGAACACCGGGGAGCTGTTTTTT
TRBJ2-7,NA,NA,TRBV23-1,CASRKRTGGGTYEQYF,TGCGCCAGTAGAAAGCGGACCGGGGGAGGAACTTACGAGCAGTACTTC
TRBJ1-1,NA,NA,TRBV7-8,CASSFDSDTEAFF,TGTGCCAGCAGCTTTGATTCAGACACTGAAGCTTTCTTT
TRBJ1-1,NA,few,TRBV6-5,CASSYSRLGAKAEAFF,TGTGCCAGCAGTTACTCGCGGCTGGGAGCAAAGGCTGAAGCTTTCTTT
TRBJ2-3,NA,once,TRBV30,CAWKLEGAYFDTQYF,TGTGCCTGGAAGTTGGAGGGCGCGTATTTTGATACGCAGTATTTT
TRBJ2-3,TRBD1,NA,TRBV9,CASSVVGTGGTDTQYF,TGTGCCAGCAGCGTAGTGGGGACAGGGGGCACAGATACGCAGTATTTT
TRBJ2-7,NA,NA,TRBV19,CASSIQGSGYEQYF,TGTGCCAGTAGTATTCAGGGGTCCGGGTACGAGCAGTACTTC
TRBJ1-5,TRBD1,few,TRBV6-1,CAAGQMGISQPQHF,TGTGCCGCGGGACAGATGGGCATCAGTCAGCCCCAGCATTTT
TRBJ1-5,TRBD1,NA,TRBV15,CATSTDRGRLQHF,TGTGCCACCAGCACCGACAGGGGGAGGTTACAGCATTTT
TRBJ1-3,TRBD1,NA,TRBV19,CASKVGAPSNHRGSGNTIYF,TGTGCCAGTAAGGTTGGCGCGCCCTCTAACCACAGGGGATCTGGAAACACCATATATTTT
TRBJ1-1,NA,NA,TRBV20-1,CSAPHGRAFF,TGCAGTGCTCCCCATGGACGGGCTTTCTTT
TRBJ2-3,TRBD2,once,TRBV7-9,CASSPSGRAVDTQYF,TGTGCCAGCAGCCCTAGCGGGAGGGCCGTAGATACGCAGTATTTT
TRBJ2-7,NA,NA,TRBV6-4,CASQLKKRGACSYEQYF,TGTGCCAGCCAGTTAAAAAAAAGAGGGGCCTGCAGCTACGAGCAGTACTTC
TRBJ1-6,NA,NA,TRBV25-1,CASRTETGALHF,TGTGCCAGCAGAACAGAGACTGGGGCCCTCCACTTT
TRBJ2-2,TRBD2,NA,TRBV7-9,CASSRHSGGARGELFF,TGTGCCAGCAGCCGGCATAGCGGGGGTGCCCGCGGGGAGCTGTTTTTT
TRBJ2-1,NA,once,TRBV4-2,CASSQDRPTYNEQFF,TGTGCCAGCAGCCAAGATCGGCCCACCTACAATGAGCAGTTCTTC
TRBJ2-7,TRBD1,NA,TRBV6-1,CASSDWTGMPYEQYF,TGTGCCAGCAGTGATTGGACAGGTATGCCCTACGAGCAGTACTTC
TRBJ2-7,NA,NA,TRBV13,CASTLRLKIYEQYF,TGTGCCAGCACCCTCCGGCTGAAAATCTACGAGCAGTACTTC
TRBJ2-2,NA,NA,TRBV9,CASSVYDGLLGVLNTGELFF,TGTGCCAGCAGCGTATATGATGGACTTCTAGGGGTCCTAAACACCGGGGAGCTGTTTTTT
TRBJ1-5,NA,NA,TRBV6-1,CASSPNDSNQPQHF,TGTGCCAGCAGTCCCAACGACAGCAATCAGCCCCAGCATTTT
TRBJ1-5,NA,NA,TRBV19,CASTTDGRNQPQHF,TGTGCCAGTACCACCGACGGCCGCAATCAGCCCCAGCATTTT
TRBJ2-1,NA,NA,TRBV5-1,CASSLVSSVLNEQFF,TGCGCCAGCAGCTTGGTTTCGTCAGTCCTCAATGAGCAGTTCTTC
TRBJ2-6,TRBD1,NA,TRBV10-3,CAINSGQGALGANVLTF,TGTGCCATCAACTCCGGACAGGGGGCGCTTGGGGCCAACGTCCTGACTTTC
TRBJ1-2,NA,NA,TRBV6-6,CASSPGWRGYTF,TGTGCCAGCAGTCCAGGGTGGAGAGGCTACACCTTC
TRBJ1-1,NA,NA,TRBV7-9,CASSSGRATEAFF,TGTGCCAGCAGCAGCGGACGGGCCACTGAAGCTTTCTTT
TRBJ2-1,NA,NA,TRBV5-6,CASSFYGSYNEQFF,TGTGCCAGCAGCTTTTACGGCTCCTACAATGAGCAGTTCTTC
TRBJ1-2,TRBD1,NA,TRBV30,CAWRGTDRGDYGYTF,TGTGCCTGGAGGGGCACCGACAGGGGGGATTATGGCTACACCTTC
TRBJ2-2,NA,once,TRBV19,CASNHYQPGQLNTGELFF,TGTGCCAGTAATCATTATCAACCGGGACAATTGAACACCGGGGAGCTGTTTTTT